These 3 T cell receptor beta chains were all obtained from the same sample, sequenced in a study of beta chain features in type 1 diabetes. Study-wide findings and caveats: Across all four CD4+ subsets, people with type 1 diabetes showed modestly shorter TCRB CDR3s.

Sequencing targeted expressed TCRB transcripts, as all isolated RNA had been reverse transcribed. TCRdb's table, derived via immunoSEQ multiplex PCR, lists solely in-frame clones and lacks some. The sample has 15,000 to 17,000 clones; approximately 68% are singletons. These receptors lack a known antigen. Sample: Tregs from blood. These receptors were taken from a man aged 25 to 40 with type 1 diabetes.

The chain is built from TRBV7-9 and TRBJ2-1, with D maybe TRBD1 (6 bases). Germline CDR1 and CDR2: SEHNR and FQNEAQ (reference sequence). The CDR3 has 17 residues. V shed 3 bases and J shed 3 bases, with 18 bases lying between them. The CDR3 DNA reads TGTGCCAGCAGCTTGGAGTTTGGTACACAGGGCTACAATGAGCAGTTCTTC. Translated: CASSLEFGTQGYNEQFF.

V usage is TRBV4-3 and J usage is TRBJ1-2; 7 positions match TRBD1. The CDR3 is 16 amino acids. J gave up 2 bases and V 2 bases, and 8 bases lay outside the gene matches. Germline V gene data show CDR1 as LGHNA and CDR2 as YSLEER. Here the CDR3 DNA reads TGCGCCAGCAGCCAACGACGCAGGGGGAGGAACTATGGCTACACCTTC. Its translation is CASSQRRRGRNYGYTF.

In this sample, this clone turned up a few times. The chain recombines TRBV4-1 with TRBJ1-5; D not resolved. The CDR3 runs 14 residues. V gave up 4 bases and J gave up 0 bases, with 7 bases separating them. Germline V gene sequence: CDR1 MGHRA, CDR2 YSYEKL. CDR3 in DNA: TGCGCCAGCAGCCCGATAGATAGCAATCAGCCCCAGCATTTT. It is translated as CASSPIDSNQPQHF.